Below are 8 T cell receptor beta chains sequenced from a single sample in a study of monozygotic twins with cystic fibrosis. The data were produced by immunoSEQ multiplex PCR, yet TCRdb's version contains in-frame clones alone and is incomplete. The sample lists approximately 25,000 clones; around 93% were seen once. The source material was blood. The receptors were gathered from a girl aged 2 to 10 with cystic fibrosis.

This clone was recorded a few times. V gene TRBV7-9 combines with J gene TRBJ1-6; D ambiguous. The CDR3 sequence is 14 residues long. Germline CDR1 SEHNR, CDR2 FQNEAQ (reference sequence). The V gene lost 2 bases and the J gene lost 5 bases, with 7 bases spanning the gap. CDR3 loop: CASSLSGHNSPLHF. The CDR3 coding sequence is TGTGCCAGCAGCTTAAGTGGCCATAATTCACCCCTCCACTTT.

The V gene is TRBV2, the J gene TRBJ2-1, with D perhaps given as TRBD1 or TRBD2 (6 bases each). CDR3 length: 12 residues. Trimming cost V 1 base and J 11 bases, with 9 bases left between them. CDR1 is SNHLY and CDR2 is FYNNEI in the germline V gene. The CDR3 nucleotides are TGTGCCAGCAGTGAAGGGGGGGCCAAGCAGTTCTTC. This gives the protein CASSEGGAKQFF.

V usage is TRBV29-1 and J usage is TRBJ1-1; 12 bases align to TRBD1. The CDR3 has 17 amino acids. With V trimmed by 8 bases and J by 1 base, 14 bases remained unmatched. Germline CDR1 reads SQVTM; CDR2 reads ANQGSEA. The CDR3 protein is CSSLRSGTGGRNTEAFF. DNA for the CDR3: TGCAGCTCTTTGAGATCCGGGACAGGGGGCAGGAACACTGAAGCTTTCTTT.

The chain carries TRBV6-1 and TRBJ2-1; 10 bases agree with TRBD2. The CDR3 is made up of 15 amino acids. Germline V lookup: CDR1 MNHNS, CDR2 SASEGT. V trimming: 7 bases; J trimming: 3 bases; junction bases outside the gene matches: 6. The CDR3 nucleotides are TGTGCCAGCATCCTGAGCGGGGGGGGCTACAATGAGCAGTTCTTC. As protein: CASILSGGGYNEQFF.

This sequence joins TRBV5-4 and TRBJ2-3; 7 bases align to TRBD1. The germline CDR1 and CDR2 sequences are SGHNT and YYREEE (reference sequence). CDR3 size: 17 residues. The trim removed 4 bases at V and 2 bases at J, leaving 13 bases unmatched. In nucleotides, the CDR3 is TGTGCCAGCAGCCCAACCGTCCGGGGACAGTACACAGATACGCAGTATTTT. Its translation is CASSPTVRGQYTDTQYF. The entire variable domain, with the rest obtained from reference TRBV5-4 and TRBJ2-3, is as follows: ETGVTQSPTHLIKTRGQQVTLRCSSQSGHNTVSWYQQALGQGPQFIFQYYREEENGRGNFPPRFSGLQFPNYSSELNVNALELDDSALYLCASSPTVRGQYTDTQYFGPGTRLTVL.

DNA for the CDR3: TGTGCCAGCAGCACCAATCAGGGCCCGAAGCGGGAGCAGTACTTC. Protein product: CASSTNQGPKREQYF. J is TRBJ2-7 and V is TRBV7-9; D possibly uses TRBD1 or TRBD2 (5 bases each). The CDR3 sequence is 15 residues long. The germline gives CDR1 SEHNR, CDR2 FQNEAQ (reference sequence). Trimming pared 5 bases from V and 7 bases from J, leaving 21 bases between.

The CDR3 spells CASSPGTALEQYF. In DNA form, the CDR3 reads TGTGCCAGCAGCCCGGGGACAGCCCTCGAGCAGTACTTC. The chain links TRBV7-6 to TRBJ2-7; 7 nucleotides agree with TRBD1. The CDR3 spans 13 residues. Germline assignment: CDR1 SGHVS and CDR2 FNYEAQ. The trim removed 5 bases at V and 6 bases at J, leaving 7 bases unmatched.

This rearrangement joins TRBV27 to TRBJ1-6; D might be TRBD1 (5 bases). Trimming took 0 bases from V and 16 from J, leaving 28 bases between them. Germline lookup yields CDR1 MNHEY and CDR2 SMNVEV (reference sequence). This CDR3 has 18 residues. The CDR3 spells CASSLSTGQGRFGYKLHF. CDR3 in DNA: TGTGCCAGCAGTTTATCCACGGGCCAGGGTCGCTTTGGATATAAACTCCACTTT.